The 20 T cell receptor beta chains presented below share a single source sample, sequenced in a study of blood T cell repertoires in COVID-19. The repertoire was sequenced with immunoSEQ multiplex PCR; TCRdb's copy has only in-frame clones and lacks some. This sample yields 120,000 to 150,000 clones, of which 84% are seen a single time; about 8.1% belongs to the top ten. Sequenced input: peripheral blood. Source of these receptors: a young man with COVID-19, enrolled during active disease.

The CDR3 coding sequence is TGTGTCGCTAGGGGGCAGGGCAACACCGGGGAGCTGTTTTTT. Translated: CVARGQGNTGELFF. The rearrangement joins TRBV28 to TRBJ2-2; TRBD1 matches 7 bases. Germline-derived CDR1 and CDR2 are MDHEN and SYDVKM. The CDR3 spans 14 residues.

As regards this clone: The junction departs from the called germline gene at one end, perhaps through a read error. The rearrangement joins TRBV7-7 to TRBJ2-4; 7 nucleotides align to TRBD2. The germline CDR1 and CDR2 sequences are SSHAT and FNYEAQ (reference sequence). This CDR3 has 16 amino acids. CDR3 sequence (DNA): TGTGCTAGCAGGACCCAGGGAGGGAGGGCCAAAAACATTCAGTACTTC. This translates into CASRTQGGRAKNIQYF.

This chain joins TRBV18 and TRBJ2-5; maybe TRBD1 (5 bases). Germline V gene data show CDR1 as KGHSH and CDR2 as LQKENI. CDR3 length: 14 amino acids. Trimming removed 3 bases from V and 1 base from J, with 9 bases in between. For the CDR3, the DNA is TGTGCCAGCTCACCGACAGCGATCCAAGAGACCCAGTACTTC. Translated, it gives CASSPTAIQETQYF.

The V gene is TRBV27, the J gene TRBJ2-2; D might be TRBD2 (6 bases). CDR3 length: 17 residues. The V gene's germline CDR1 is MNHEY and CDR2 SMNVEV (reference sequence). Trimming shortened V by 2 bases and J by 4 bases, and 17 bases separated the two germline ends. CDR3 bases: TGTGCCAGCAGTTTAAGTTCTGGGGACTTGTTCACCGGGGAGCTGTTTTTT. Its protein product is CASSLSSGDLFTGELFF.

The V call is TRBV4-1, the J call TRBJ2-7; D call uncertain. The CDR3 spans 16 residues. The ends were cut back, 2 bases at V and 0 bases at J, with 14 bases in the middle. Germline-derived CDR1 and CDR2 are MGHRA and YSYEKL. The chain's CDR3 is CASSQQFARSSYEQYF. Written as DNA, the CDR3 is TGCGCCAGCAGCCAACAGTTTGCACGGAGCTCCTACGAGCAGTACTTC.

The genes are TRBV5-1 and TRBJ2-7, with D possibly being TRBD2 (6 bases). Trimming shortened V by 4 bases and J by 2 bases, and 13 bases separated the two germline ends. Germline loops: CDR1 SGHRS, CDR2 YFSETQ. The CDR3 is 14 residues long. CDR3 region: CASSPEGLAYEQYF. CDR3 coding DNA: TGCGCCAGCAGCCCGGAGGGACTGGCCTACGAGCAGTACTTC.

This clone was seen only once. V gene TRBV21-1 combines with J gene TRBJ2-5; the D call TRBD2 from the table was never checked on the DNA. TRBV21-1 is designated a pseudogene. The CDR3 spans 17 residues. The CDR3 DNA sequence: TGTGCCAGCAGCAAAGGTTGGACTAGCGGGAGACAAGAGACCCAGTACTTC. As protein: CASSKGWTSGRQETQYF.

This chain connects TRBV6-5 to TRBJ1-3; D call uncertain. This CDR3 contains 15 residues. Germline V gene data show CDR1 as MNHEY and CDR2 as SVGAGI. The ends were cut back, 6 bases at V and 0 bases at J, with 12 bases in the middle. This CDR3 reads CASSQDGDSGNTIYF. As DNA, the CDR3 is TGTGCCAGCAGCCAGGACGGGGACTCTGGAAACACCATATATTTT.

The chain couples TRBV7-6 to TRBJ2-2; D is perhaps TRBD2 (7 bases). This CDR3 is 15 amino acids long. V was cut by 5 bases and J by 4 bases, with 14 bases left in between. Looked up from germline, CDR1 is SGHVS and CDR2 is FNYEAQ. This chain's CDR3 is CASSKGGSFTGELFF. In DNA, the CDR3 is TGTGCCAGCAGCAAGGGGGGGAGTTTCACCGGGGAGCTGTTTTTT. Looking up the rest from reference TRBV7-6 and TRBJ2-2 gives the full variable domain: GAGVSQSPRYKVTKRGQDVALRCDPISGHVSLYWYRQALGQGPEFLTYFNYEAQQDKSGLPNDRFSAERPEGSISTLTIQRTEQRDSAMYRCASSKGGSFTGELFFGEGSRLTVL.

The chain recombines TRBV4-1 with TRBJ2-3, with 7 bases aligning to TRBD1. The CDR3 totals 16 residues. V dropped 4 bases and J dropped 3; count of bases not matched to a gene: 10. The germline V gene has CDR1 MGHRA and CDR2 YSYEKL. CDR3 in DNA: TGCGCCAGCAGCCCGAAACAGGGGAGTACGACAGATACGCAGTATTTT. This translates into CASSPKQGSTTDTQYF.

Only a few counts were recorded for this clone. The CDR3 DNA reads TGCGCCAGCACCCGGGGTATGAACACTGAAGCTTTCTTT. Translated: CASTRGMNTEAFF. This rearrangement joins TRBV10-2 to TRBJ1-1; D is ambiguous. Germline loops: CDR1 WSHSY, CDR2 SAAADI. The CDR3 is 13 residues long. V lost 7 bases and J 0 bases, leaving 9 bases between the germline ends.

The chain combines TRBV18 with TRBJ2-7; 9 bases fit TRBD1. V trimming: 0 bases; J trimming: 5 bases; junction bases outside the gene matches: 5. The CDR3 extends over 15 amino acids. Germline V lookup: CDR1 KGHSH, CDR2 LQKENI. CDR3 residues: CASSPPGQGGHEQYF. CDR3 DNA: TGTGCCAGCTCACCACCGGGACAGGGAGGCCACGAGCAGTACTTC.

J is TRBJ2-2 and V is TRBV29-1; D is unresolved. V shed 5 bases and J shed 6 bases, with 7 bases lying between them. This CDR3 has 11 residues. CDR1 and CDR2 (germline): SQVTM, ANQGSEA. CDR3 region: CSVPRAGELFF. The CDR3 DNA follows: TGCAGCGTTCCAAGAGCCGGGGAGCTGTTTTTT.

This rearrangement joins TRBV14 to TRBJ2-5, with D perhaps TRBD1 (6 bases). CDR1 and CDR2 from the germline V gene are SGHDN and FVKESK. V lost 0 bases to trimming and J lost 9 bases, with 17 bases between them. The CDR3 sequence is 15 residues long. The CDR3 here is CASSQERQGNAAQYF. DNA of the CDR3: TGTGCCAGCAGCCAAGAGCGGCAGGGGAACGCGGCCCAGTACTTC. The full variable domain, in which reference TRBV14 and TRBJ2-5 provide the parts outside the CDR3, is EAGVTQFPSHSVIEKGQTVTLRCDPISGHDNLYWYRRVMGKEIKFLLHFVKESKQDESGMPNNRFLAERTGGTYSTLKVQPAELEDSGVYFCASSQERQGNAAQYFGPGTRLLVL.

The genes are TRBV7-2 and TRBJ2-2, with TRBD1 as a possible D gene (5 bases). In germline, CDR1 is SGHTA, CDR2 FQGNSA. The length of the CDR3 is 13 residues. Trimming stripped 5 bases from V and 8 bases from J, with 12 bases between. The CDR3: CASSALGVGELFF. CDR3 in DNA: TGTGCCAGCAGCGCATTAGGGGTTGGGGAGCTGTTTTTT.

The chain recombines TRBV10-3 with TRBJ2-1, with 7 bases that match TRBD2. The junction had 13 bases not matched to a gene; V was cut back by 10 bases and J by 4 bases. The CDR3 length is 15 residues. Germline V gene lookup returns CDR1 ENHRY and CDR2 SYGVKD. The CDR3 loop is CANPSLAGEYNEQFF. The CDR3 DNA reads TGTGCCAACCCAAGTCTCGCGGGAGAGTACAATGAGCAGTTCTTC.

The gene calls are TRBV9 and TRBJ2-5, with 10 bases lining up with TRBD1. V was clipped by 4 bases and J by 3 bases; unmatched bases: 6. CDR1 and CDR2 (germline): SGDLS, YYNGEE. The length of the CDR3 is 15 residues. The CDR3 bases are TGTGCCAGCAGCAAAACCGGGACAGGGGAAGAGACCCAGTACTTC. This gives the protein CASSKTGTGEETQYF.

In its sample, this clone was seen a few times. This rearrangement joins TRBV9 to TRBJ2-2, with TRBD1 matching 9 bases. The CDR3 covers 13 residues. In germline, CDR1 is SGDLS, CDR2 YYNGEE. V dropped 3 bases and J dropped 10; count of bases not matched to a gene: 4. The CDR3 DNA is TGTGCCAGCAGCGCCCGGGACAGGGCGGAGCTGTTTTTT. Translating gives CASSARDRAELFF.

This clone has just one count. The chain employs TRBV11-3 and TRBJ2-1; 7 bases are shared with TRBD2. Germline CDR1 and CDR2: SGHNT and YENEEA. The CDR3 extends over 13 amino acids. The J segment lost 8 bases and the V segment lost 6 bases, leaving 7 bases of the junction unmatched. Written as DNA, the CDR3 is TGTGCCAGCAGTAGGGAGGGAGGATATGAGCAGTTCTTC. It translates to CASSREGGYEQFF.

The chain carries TRBV6-2 or TRBV6-3 and TRBJ2-7; 8 bases match TRBD1. The CDR3 spans 15 residues. Germline lookup yields CDR1 MNHEY and CDR2 SVGEGT. V trimming: 6 bases; J trimming: 4 bases; junction bases outside the gene matches: 11. For the CDR3, the DNA is TGTGCCAGCAGCAGGGGGACAGGCGAATGGTACGAGCAGTACTTC. This gives the protein CASSRGTGEWYEQYF.